This section outlines one TCR beta chain sequence together with its context. Its matching antigen is unknown. PBMC-derived CD4+ and CD8+ T cells were sorted. These data originate in a study of CD8+ T cells in alopecia areata. Study conclusions and caveats: In patients, TCRs were shared less clearly than in mice, and HLA may possibly be involved. Elevated clonality characterized lesional scalp relative to normal scalp, particularly in alopecia totalis/universalis. When scalp samples are sequenced, resident alphabeta T cells of normal skin are also captured.

The sequencing template was cDNA reverse transcribed from extracted RNA. Sequenced by immunoSEQ multiplex PCR; TCRdb stores in-frame clones only, minus some. Of 150,000 to 200,000 clones listed, 55% are singletons. The clonotype was recovered from a human donor in good health. Sequencing input: CD4+ T cells sorted from blood.

For the CDR3, the DNA is TGCGCCCCCACAGGACTAGCGGGAATTGGTGAGCAGTTCTTC. This codes for CAPTGLAGIGEQFF. The V gene is TRBV23-1, the J gene TRBJ2-1, with 12 bases fitting TRBD2. TRBV23-1 is reported as an ORF; its role is uncertain. The V and J ends lost 11 bases and 9 bases, in that order; junction bases with no gene match: 11. This CDR3 has 14 amino acids.